Shown below are 30 T cell receptor beta chains from a single sample sequenced in a study of OX40 agonist ivuxolimab in advanced cancers. Using immunoSEQ multiplex PCR, the repertoire was profiled, and TCRdb retains in-frame clones only, with some absent. The table records some 65,000 clones, roughly 73% of them present only once. The starting material was CD4+ or CD8+ T cells sorted from blood, obtained in a trial of the OX40 agonist ivuxolimab. These receptors were collected from an adult with an advanced solid tumor such as melanoma, head and neck, liver or kidney cancer.

The V gene is TRBV5-1, the J gene TRBJ1-4; D gene uncertain. V lost 0 bases and J lost 8, with 11 bases in between. Per the germline V gene, CDR1 is SGHRS and CDR2 is YFSETQ. The CDR3 spans 14 residues. The DNA of the CDR3 is TGCGCCAGCAGCTTGGCCTTTCAAAACGAAAAACTGTTTTTT. It is translated as CASSLAFQNEKLFF.

V gene TRBV18 combines with J gene TRBJ2-5; 13 nucleotides align to TRBD2. In germline, CDR1 is KGHSH, CDR2 LQKENI. The J segment lost 3 bases and the V segment lost 6 bases, leaving 10 bases of the junction unmatched. The CDR3 spans 17 residues. In DNA, the CDR3 is TGTGCCAGCTCCCCAACGAGGACTAGCGGGGGCAAAGAGACCCAGTACTTC. It codes for CASSPTRTSGGKETQYF.

The V gene is TRBV5-1, the J gene TRBJ1-1, with D perhaps matching TRBD1 (5 bases). The germline V gene has CDR1 SGHRS and CDR2 YFSETQ. This CDR3 comprises 16 residues. V was clipped by 3 bases and J by 0 bases, with 15 bases between them. As DNA, the CDR3 is TGCGCCAGCAGCTGGGTGGGGGGTGGATTGAACACTGAAGCTTTCTTT. Its protein is CASSWVGGGLNTEAFF.

The chain couples TRBV19 to TRBJ2-7; TRBD2 matches 11 bases. The CDR3 consists of 16 residues. Germline CDR1 LNHDA, CDR2 SQIVND (reference sequence). The J segment lost 2 bases and the V segment lost 6 bases, leaving 9 bases of the junction unmatched. CDR3 in DNA: TGTGCCAGTAGCCCTAGAGGGACTAGCGGCACCTACGAGCAGTACTTC. This gives the protein CASSPRGTSGTYEQYF.

The chain joins TRBV19 to TRBJ1-5; the D gene is possibly TRBD1 (6 bases). Germline V gene lookup returns CDR1 LNHDA and CDR2 SQIVND (reference sequence). Trimming left V 3 bases short and J 7 bases short, with 19 bases between. The CDR3 has 16 residues. CDR3 in DNA: TGTGCCAGTAGTATTCGCAGGGAACCGGGGGCCCAGCCCCAGCATTTT. This encodes CASSIRREPGAQPQHF.

The chain links TRBV6-6 to TRBJ2-7; maybe TRBD1 (5 bases). The length of the CDR3 is 15 residues. CDR1 is MNHNY, CDR2 SVGAGI, per germline (reference sequence). V lost 7 bases, J lost 0 bases, and 16 bases lay in between. CDR3 DNA: TGTGCCAGCACCCCTGAACGGACAAACTCCTACGAGCAGTACTTC. It translates to CASTPERTNSYEQYF.

This chain joins TRBV19 and TRBJ2-1, with 9 bases matching TRBD2. This CDR3 spans 16 amino acids. Germline lookup yields CDR1 LNHDA and CDR2 SQIVND (reference sequence). Germline trimming cut 0 bases from V and 8 bases from J; bases unmatched to any gene: 8. The DNA of the CDR3 is TGTGCCAGTAGTATAGAGGGGGCGGGAGGGGTCCATGAGCAGTTCTTC. Protein sequence: CASSIEGAGGVHEQFF.

The rearrangement links TRBV9 to TRBJ2-3; 14 bases map to TRBD2. The germline V gene encodes CDR1 SGDLS and CDR2 YYNGEE. V was pared by 3 bases and J by 0 bases, with 6 bases of the junction left unmatched. The CDR3 is 18 residues long. CDR3 protein: CASSEGLAGGRSTDTQYF. Written as DNA, the CDR3 is TGTGCCAGCAGCGAAGGACTAGCGGGGGGACGTAGCACAGATACGCAGTATTTT.

The chain employs TRBV29-1 and TRBJ2-1; no firm D call. Germline lookup yields CDR1 SQVTM and CDR2 ANQGSEA. The length of the CDR3 is 16 residues. Deletions cut 5 bases from V and 0 bases from J, with 17 bases between. In DNA form, the CDR3 reads TGCAGCGTTAGAAATAGAGCTGTGAGCTCCTACAATGAGCAGTTCTTC. Translation gives CSVRNRAVSSYNEQFF.

This clone occurred a few times. This sequence joins TRBV5-1 and TRBJ2-2; the D gene could be TRBD1 or TRBD2 (5 bases each). V was shortened by 4 bases and J by 7 bases, with 14 bases between the two germline ends. The germline V gene encodes CDR1 SGHRS and CDR2 YFSETQ. The length of the CDR3 is 14 residues. The CDR3 DNA is TGCGCCAGCAGCCAAGGGACGGTAGGCGGGGAGCTGTTTTTT. Translation: CASSQGTVGGELFF.

The gene calls are TRBV5-1 and TRBJ2-2; D gene ambiguous. The CDR3 extends over 15 amino acids. Germline CDR1 is SGHRS and CDR2 is YFSETQ. The V and J ends lost 1 base and 3 bases respectively, with 10 bases between them. The DNA of the CDR3 is TGCGCCAGCAGCTTGAGAGGACCCGACACCGGGGAGCTGTTTTTT. This encodes CASSLRGPDTGELFF.

V usage is TRBV7-8 and J usage is TRBJ2-7; D may be TRBD1 (5 bases). The ends were cut back, 0 bases at V and 3 bases at J, with 9 bases in the middle. The CDR3 spans 14 residues. Germline V gives CDR1 SGHVS, CDR2 FQNEAQ. Written as DNA, the CDR3 is TGTGCCAGCAGCTTAGCAGGGGTCGTCTACGAGCAGTACTTC. Its protein product is CASSLAGVVYEQYF. The full variable domain, completed using reference TRBV7-8 and TRBJ2-7, is GAGVSQSPRYKVAKRGQDVALRCDPISGHVSLFWYQQALGQGPEFLTYFQNEAQLDKSGLPSDRFFAERPEGSVSTLKIQRTQQEDSAVYLCASSLAGVVYEQYFGPGTRLTVT.

The chain links TRBV28 to TRBJ1-1, with D uncertain. Germline V gene lookup returns CDR1 MDHEN and CDR2 SYDVKM. This CDR3 contains 12 residues. Trimming removed 6 bases at V and 1 base at J, with 6 bases between. CDR3 amino acids: CASSPANTEAFF. CDR3 nucleotide sequence: TGTGCCAGCAGCCCTGCGAACACTGAAGCTTTCTTT.

The chain is built from TRBV5-1 and TRBJ1-6; 9 positions match TRBD1. The trim removed 2 bases at V and 10 bases at J, leaving 7 bases unmatched. This CDR3 spans 15 amino acids. The germline gives CDR1 SGHRS, CDR2 YFSETQ. The CDR3 DNA sequence: TGCGCCAGCAGCTTACGCGGGACAGGGCGCTCACCCCTCCACTTT. It is translated as CASSLRGTGRSPLHF.

The chain is built from TRBV9 and TRBJ2-7; no clear D. V lost 0 bases, J lost 1 base, and 8 bases lay in between. The CDR3 runs 14 residues. Germline loops: CDR1 SGDLS, CDR2 YYNGEE. Here the CDR3 reads CASSVGVESYEQYF. Here the CDR3 DNA reads TGTGCCAGCAGCGTAGGGGTGGAATCCTACGAGCAGTACTTC.

This chain connects TRBV5-4 to TRBJ1-1, with D maybe TRBD1 (5 bases). V was trimmed by 5 bases and J by 6 bases, leaving 14 bases between them. The CDR3 loop spans 13 amino acids. Germline V CDR1 and CDR2: SGHNT, YYREEE (reference sequence). The CDR3: CASSSGADPEAFF. The CDR3, as DNA: TGTGCCAGCAGTTCTGGGGCTGATCCTGAAGCTTTCTTT. Full variable domain (remainder filled in from reference TRBV5-4 and TRBJ1-1): ETGVTQSPTHLIKTRGQQVTLRCSSQSGHNTVSWYQQALGQGPQFIFQYYREEENGRGNFPPRFSGLQFPNYSSELNVNALELDDSALYLCASSSGADPEAFFGQGTRLTVV.

The sample holds one count of this clone. The CDR3 nucleotides are TGCGCCAGCAGCCAAGTGGGGGCACGCGGGTATGGCTACACCTTC. Translation gives CASSQVGARGYGYTF. The chain recombines TRBV4-1 with TRBJ1-2; possibly TRBD1 for D (6 bases). With 1 base removed from V and 5 bases from J, the gap between germline ends came to 14 bases. Looked up from germline, CDR1 is MGHRA and CDR2 is YSYEKL. The CDR3 totals 15 residues.

This rearrangement joins TRBV7-9 to TRBJ1-2; TRBD1 is a possible D gene (5 bases). The V end was cut by 2 bases, the J end by 1 base, with 20 bases between. Germline CDR1 reads SEHNR; CDR2 reads FQNEAQ (reference sequence). The CDR3 has 18 amino acids. CDR3 loop: CASSLYLRGIGGNYGYTF. The CDR3 bases are TGTGCCAGCAGCTTATATCTTAGAGGGATTGGGGGTAACTATGGCTACACCTTC.

This clone was observed a handful of times. J is TRBJ1-6 and V is TRBV6-6, with 9 bases identical to TRBD1. J was trimmed by 10 bases and V by 5 bases; bases with no gene match: 9. Germline V gives CDR1 MNHNY, CDR2 SVGAGI (reference sequence). The CDR3 contains 15 residues. CDR3: CASSALGTGSSPLHF. The CDR3 DNA is TGTGCCAGCAGTGCACTCGGGACAGGGTCCTCACCCCTCCACTTT.

This clone was counted a single time. This rearrangement joins TRBV11-2 to TRBJ1-2; maybe TRBD1 (6 bases). The germline CDR1 and CDR2 sequences are SGHAT and FQNNGV. The V end was cut by 1 base, the J end by 4 bases, with 19 bases between. The CDR3 covers 17 residues. Here the CDR3 DNA reads TGTGCCAGCAGCTTAGGGACAGCAATCAGTACTTTCTATGGCTACACCTTC. It encodes CASSLGTAISTFYGYTF.

V gene TRBV5-6 combines with J gene TRBJ2-7; 8 nucleotides line up with TRBD2. Germline trimming cut 3 bases from V and 2 bases from J; bases unmatched to any gene: 7. This CDR3 comprises 15 residues. CDR1 SGHDT and CDR2 YYEEEE come from the germline V gene. This CDR3 reads CASSWPGLEPYEQYF. The DNA of the CDR3 is TGTGCCAGCAGCTGGCCGGGACTAGAGCCCTACGAGCAGTACTTC.

Only a few counts were recorded for this clone. The J gene is TRBJ2-7, the V gene TRBV18; tentative D call: TRBD1 (5 bases). Trimming cost V 3 bases and J 1 base, with 13 bases left between them. The length of the CDR3 is 15 residues. Per germline, CDR1 KGHSH and CDR2 LQKENI. CDR3 DNA: TGTGCCAGCTCACCTAGCAGGGTTTATTCCTACGAGCAGTACTTC. Encoded protein: CASSPSRVYSYEQYF.

The V call is TRBV2, the J call TRBJ1-5, with 8 bases matching TRBD1. Trimming took 5 bases from V and 5 from J; bases not matched to a gene: 8. There are 15 residues in the CDR3. The germline CDR1 and CDR2 sequences are SNHLY and FYNNEI. The CDR3 nucleotides read TGTGCCAGCAGTCCGGACTCAGGGGGCTATCAGCCCCAGCATTTT. The encoded protein is CASSPDSGGYQPQHF.

The chain links TRBV9 to TRBJ1-1; 9 bases map to TRBD1. The CDR3 loop spans 17 amino acids. The ends lost 0 bases at V and 4 bases at J; junction bases unmatched: 10. Germline CDR1 and CDR2: SGDLS and YYNGEE. CDR3 sequence reads: CASSVEQGAAWGTEAFF. CDR3 nucleotide sequence: TGTGCCAGCAGCGTAGAACAGGGGGCCGCATGGGGCACTGAAGCTTTCTTT. Together with reference TRBV9 and TRBJ1-1, the CDR3 gives the full variable domain: DSGVTQTPKHLITATGQRVTLRCSPRSGDLSVYWYQQSLDQGLQFLIQYYNGEERAKGNILERFSAQQFPDLHSELNLSSLELGDSALYFCASSVEQGAAWGTEAFFGQGTRLTVV.

This chain links TRBV28 with TRBJ1-2; 8 bases fit TRBD1. This CDR3 region has 14 residues. V was clipped by 8 bases and J by 7 bases; unmatched bases: 12. Germline V CDR1 and CDR2: MDHEN, SYDVKM. The CDR3 loop reads CASADRGPSRGYTF. The DNA of the CDR3 is TGTGCCAGCGCTGACAGGGGACCCTCCCGTGGCTACACCTTC.

The chain recombines TRBV19 with TRBJ2-7; TRBD2 matches 7 bases. V dropped 6 bases and J dropped 0; count of bases not matched to a gene: 5. In germline, CDR1 is LNHDA, CDR2 SQIVND (reference sequence). CDR3 length equals 14 residues. The CDR3 reads CASRSAGPSYEQYF. The CDR3 nucleotides read TGTGCCAGTAGGTCAGCGGGGCCCTCCTACGAGCAGTACTTC.

The V gene is TRBV5-6, the J gene TRBJ2-1; D gene ambiguous. The V and J ends lost 4 bases and 10 bases respectively, with 18 bases between them. This CDR3 region has 14 residues. Germline loops: CDR1 SGHDT, CDR2 YYEEEE. CDR3 region: CASSSPGSGNEQFF. The CDR3 region has the DNA TGTGCCAGCAGCAGCCCGGGCTCTGGGAACGAGCAGTTCTTC.

The genes are TRBV28 and TRBJ1-2, with TRBD1 matching 10 bases. V dropped 10 bases and J dropped 1; count of bases not matched to a gene: 6. Germline CDR1 reads MDHEN; CDR2 reads SYDVKM. This CDR3 has 14 residues. CDR3 sequence reads: CAIRQGARNYGYTF. In nucleotides, the CDR3 is TGTGCCATCAGACAGGGGGCGCGTAACTATGGCTACACCTTC.

This chain uses TRBV19 with TRBJ1-2, with D hard to call. The CDR3 spans 14 residues. The V end lost 5 bases, the J end lost 5 bases, and 15 bases lay between the germline ends. Germline lookup yields CDR1 LNHDA and CDR2 SQIVND (reference sequence). The CDR3 region is CASSFVVSRYGYTF. CDR3 coding DNA: TGTGCCAGTAGTTTTGTTGTCAGCAGATATGGCTACACCTTC.

The DNA of the CDR3 is TGTGCCAGCTCATCCGGGACAGGGGGCTCTCGGGAGACCCAGTACTTC. Its protein is CASSSGTGGSRETQYF. The gene calls are TRBV18 and TRBJ2-5, with 12 positions matching TRBD1. Germline loops: CDR1 KGHSH, CDR2 LQKENI. V was clipped by 5 bases and J by 5 bases; unmatched bases: 9. The CDR3 totals 16 residues.